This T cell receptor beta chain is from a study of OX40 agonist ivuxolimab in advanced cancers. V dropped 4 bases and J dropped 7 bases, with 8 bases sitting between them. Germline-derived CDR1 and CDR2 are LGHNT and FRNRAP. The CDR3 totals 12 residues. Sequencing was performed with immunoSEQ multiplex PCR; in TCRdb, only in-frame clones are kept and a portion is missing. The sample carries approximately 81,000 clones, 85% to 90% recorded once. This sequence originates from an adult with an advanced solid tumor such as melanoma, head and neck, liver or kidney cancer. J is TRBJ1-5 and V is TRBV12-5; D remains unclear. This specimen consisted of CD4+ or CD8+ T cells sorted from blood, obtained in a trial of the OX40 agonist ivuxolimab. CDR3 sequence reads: CASGSTLQPQHF. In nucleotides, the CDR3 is TGTGCTAGTGGTTCGACTTTGCAGCCCCAGCATTTT.